The 2 T cell receptor beta chains presented below share a single source sample, sequenced in a study of T-cell reconstitution after alpha-beta-depleted transplantation in children. Unique molecular identifiers were built into the TCRbeta library. TCRdb itself ran the PCR reads through MiXCR, one entry per CDR3 protein. Altogether roughly 220,000 distinct CDR3 sequences are present, 7% to 9% being singletons, with the ten largest covering 35%. Material: PBMCs, mostly from graft donor cells, obtained 360 days after TCRalphabeta/CD19-depleted stem cell transplant. The origin of the receptors is a male patient aged 2-9 years who had a stem cell transplant for acute myeloid leukemia, so the T cells may come from the graft donor.

This clonotype was detected many times. The chain recombines TRBV5-1 with TRBJ2-3; D gene unclear. V gave up 1 base and J gave up 8 bases, with 14 bases separating them. The CDR3 runs to 14 residues. CDR1 and CDR2 from the germline V gene are SGHRS and YFSETQ. This CDR3 reads CASSLPQAKGTQYF. The CDR3 DNA sequence: TGCGCCAGCAGCTTGCCCCAGGCGAAGGGTACGCAGTATTTT.

This clonotype was counted only a few times. The V gene is TRBV5-1, the J gene TRBJ1-1; D is unclear. Trimming removed 1 base from V and 1 base from J, with 11 bases in between. The CDR3 has 15 residues. Germline loops: CDR1 SGHRS, CDR2 YFSETQ. CDR3 sequence (DNA): TGCGCCAGCAGCTTGTCACGGACGGAGAACACTGAAGCTTTCTTT. Residues: CASSLSRTENTEAFF.